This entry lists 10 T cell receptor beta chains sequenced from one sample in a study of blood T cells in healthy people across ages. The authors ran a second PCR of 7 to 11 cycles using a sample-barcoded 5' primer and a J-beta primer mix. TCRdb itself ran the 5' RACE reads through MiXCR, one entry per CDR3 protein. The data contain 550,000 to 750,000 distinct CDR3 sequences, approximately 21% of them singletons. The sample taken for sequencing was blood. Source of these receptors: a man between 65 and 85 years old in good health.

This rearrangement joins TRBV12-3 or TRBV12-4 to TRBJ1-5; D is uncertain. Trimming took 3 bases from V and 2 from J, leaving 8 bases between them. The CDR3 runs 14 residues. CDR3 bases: TGTGCCAGCAGTTTTGGGGAGGGCAATCAGCCCCAGCATTTT. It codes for CASSFGEGNQPQHF.

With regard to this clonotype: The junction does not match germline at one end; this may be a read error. The CDR3 is CTSSQASGTGNYGYTF. CDR3 bases: TGTACCAGCAGCCAAGCGTCTGGGACAGGGAACTATGGCTACACCTTC. This chain connects TRBV14 to TRBJ1-2, with TRBD1 identical over 9 bases. The CDR3 runs to 16 residues. CDR1 is SGHDN and CDR2 is FVKESK in the germline V gene.

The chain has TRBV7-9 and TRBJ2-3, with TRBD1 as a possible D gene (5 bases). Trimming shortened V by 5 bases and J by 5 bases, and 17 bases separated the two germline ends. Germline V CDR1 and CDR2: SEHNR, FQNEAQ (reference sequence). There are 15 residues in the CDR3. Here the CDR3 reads CASSPWTAGIDTQYF. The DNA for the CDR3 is TGTGCCAGCAGCCCGTGGACGGCAGGGATAGATACGCAGTATTTT.

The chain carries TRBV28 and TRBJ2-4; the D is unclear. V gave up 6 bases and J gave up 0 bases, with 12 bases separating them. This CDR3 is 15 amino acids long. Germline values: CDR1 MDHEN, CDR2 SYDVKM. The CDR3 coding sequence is TGTGCCAGCAGAAGTTACAGACTAGCCAAAAACATTCAGTACTTC. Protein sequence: CASRSYRLAKNIQYF.

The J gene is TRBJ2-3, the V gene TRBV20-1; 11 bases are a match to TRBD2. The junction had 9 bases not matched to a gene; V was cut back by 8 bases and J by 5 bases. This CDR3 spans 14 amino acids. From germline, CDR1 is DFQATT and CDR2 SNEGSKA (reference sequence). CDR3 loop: CSSNSGGARDTQYF. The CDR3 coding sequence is TGCAGTTCCAATAGCGGGGGGGCTAGAGATACGCAGTATTTT.

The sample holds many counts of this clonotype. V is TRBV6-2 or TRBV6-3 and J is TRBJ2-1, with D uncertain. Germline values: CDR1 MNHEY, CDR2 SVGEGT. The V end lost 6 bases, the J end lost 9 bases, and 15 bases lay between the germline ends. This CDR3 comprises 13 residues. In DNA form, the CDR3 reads TGTGCCAGCAGCCCCGGACCCCATATTGAGCAGTTCTTC. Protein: CASSPGPHIEQFF.

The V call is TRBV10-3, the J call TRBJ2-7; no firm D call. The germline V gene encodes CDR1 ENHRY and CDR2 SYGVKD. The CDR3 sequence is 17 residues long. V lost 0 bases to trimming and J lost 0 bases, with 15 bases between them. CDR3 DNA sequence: TGTGCCATCAGTGAGTCGACTCCCGAGACTGCCTCCTACGAGCAGTACTTC. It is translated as CAISESTPETASYEQYF.

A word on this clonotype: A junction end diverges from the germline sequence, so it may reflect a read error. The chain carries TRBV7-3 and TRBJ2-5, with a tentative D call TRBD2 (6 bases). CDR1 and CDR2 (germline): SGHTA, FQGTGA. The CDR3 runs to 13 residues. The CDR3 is CASSLTVRETQCF. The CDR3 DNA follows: TGTGCCAGCAGCCTGACAGTCCGGGAGACCCAGTGCTTC.

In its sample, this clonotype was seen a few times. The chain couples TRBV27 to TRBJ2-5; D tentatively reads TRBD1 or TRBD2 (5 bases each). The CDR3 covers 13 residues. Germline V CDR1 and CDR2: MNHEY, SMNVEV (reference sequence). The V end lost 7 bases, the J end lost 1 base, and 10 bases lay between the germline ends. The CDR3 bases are TGTGCCAGCATGGGGCGGGTCCAAGAGACCCAGTACTTC. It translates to CASMGRVQETQYF.

DNA for the CDR3: TGTGCCACCAGCAGCGACCCTTCCCCCGAGCAGTACTTC. Protein: CATSSDPSPEQYF. The rearrangement uses TRBV15 and TRBJ2-7; D uncertain. This CDR3 is 13 amino acids long. V lost 3 bases to trimming and J lost 6 bases, with 12 bases between them. In germline, CDR1 is LNHNV, CDR2 YYDKDF (reference sequence).